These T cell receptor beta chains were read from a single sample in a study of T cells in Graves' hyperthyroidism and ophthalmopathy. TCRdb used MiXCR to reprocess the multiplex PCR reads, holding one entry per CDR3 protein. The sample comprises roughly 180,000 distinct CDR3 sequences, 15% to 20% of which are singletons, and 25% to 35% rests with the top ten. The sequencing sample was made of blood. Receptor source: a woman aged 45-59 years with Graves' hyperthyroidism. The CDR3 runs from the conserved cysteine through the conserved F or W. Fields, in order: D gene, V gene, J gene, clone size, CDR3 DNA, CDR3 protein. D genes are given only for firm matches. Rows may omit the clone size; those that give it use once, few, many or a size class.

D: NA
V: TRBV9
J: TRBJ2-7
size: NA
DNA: TGTGCCAGCAGCGTAGCTGGACAGAGCTCCTACGAGCAGTACTTC
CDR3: CASSVAGQSSYEQYF

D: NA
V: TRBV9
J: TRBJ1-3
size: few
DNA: TGTGCCAGCAGCGTAGTGGCGGGTTTCTCTGGAAACACCATATATTTT
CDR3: CASSVVAGFSGNTIYF

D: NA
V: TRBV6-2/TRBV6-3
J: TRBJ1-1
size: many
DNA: TGTGCCACTCACTTTCGGATGAACACTGAAGCTTTCTTT
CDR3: CATHFRMNTEAFF

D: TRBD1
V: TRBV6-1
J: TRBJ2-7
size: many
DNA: TGTGCCAGCAGGCCCGCCGCGGGACAGGGACTCTACGAGCAGTACTTC
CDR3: CASRPAAGQGLYEQYF

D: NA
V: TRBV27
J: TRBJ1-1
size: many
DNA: TGTGCCAGCAGTTTACAGGGGATGAACACTGAAGCTTTCTTT
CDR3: CASSLQGMNTEAFF

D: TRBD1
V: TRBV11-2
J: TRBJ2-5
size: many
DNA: TGTGCCAGCAGCTTTCTCACAGGGGGTGTGACCCAGTACTTC
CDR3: CASSFLTGGVTQYF

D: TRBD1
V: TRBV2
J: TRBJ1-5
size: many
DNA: TGTGCCAGCAAGCCTCAGGGGGTCAGCAATCAGCCCCAGCATTTT
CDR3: CASKPQGVSNQPQHF

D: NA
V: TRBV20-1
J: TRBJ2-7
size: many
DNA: TGCAGTGCTAGCATTGTGGGGGAGTCCTACGAGCAGTACTTC
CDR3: CSASIVGESYEQYF

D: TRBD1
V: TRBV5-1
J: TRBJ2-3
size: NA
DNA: TGCGCCAGCCGACAGGGGGCGAGTAGCCCAGATACGCAGTATTTT
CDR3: CASRQGASSPDTQYF

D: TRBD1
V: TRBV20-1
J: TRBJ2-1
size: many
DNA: TGCAGTGCCCTCCTCCCAGGGGGCTACAATGAGCAGTTCTTC
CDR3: CSALLPGGYNEQFF

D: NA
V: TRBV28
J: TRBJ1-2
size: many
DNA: TGTGCCAGCAACCCCGATTGGAGTCGCTATGGCTACACCTTC
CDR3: CASNPDWSRYGYTF

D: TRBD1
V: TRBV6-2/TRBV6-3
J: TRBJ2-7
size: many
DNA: TGTGCCAGCAGTCAAGCAGGGGGTTCGAGCGAGCAGTACTTC
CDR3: CASSQAGGSSEQYF

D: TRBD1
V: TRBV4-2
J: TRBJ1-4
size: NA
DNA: TGTGCCAGCAGCCAGTTAGGACAGGAACCGAATGAAAAACTGTTTTTT
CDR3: CASSQLGQEPNEKLFF

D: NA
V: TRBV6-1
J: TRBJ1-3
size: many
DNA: TGTGCCAGCAGTCGAAGCTTAGGCTCTGGAAACACCATATATTTT
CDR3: CASSRSLGSGNTIYF

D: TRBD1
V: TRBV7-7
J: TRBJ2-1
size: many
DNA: TGTGCTAGCAGCTTAGCGACAGGGAGCAATGAGCAGTTCTTC
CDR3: CASSLATGSNEQFF

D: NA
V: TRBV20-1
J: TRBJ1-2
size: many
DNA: TGCAGTGCTAGAGTATCCGGGGACGGGTACTATGGCTACACCTTC
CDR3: CSARVSGDGYYGYTF

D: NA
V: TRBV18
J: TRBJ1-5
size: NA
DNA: TGTGCCAGCTCACCACCGTCCAGGGCCAGCAATCAGCCCCAGCATTTT
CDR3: CASSPPSRASNQPQHF

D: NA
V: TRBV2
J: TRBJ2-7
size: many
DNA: TGTGCCAGCAGTAGATGGTTTGCGCAGTACTTC
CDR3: CASSRWFAQYF

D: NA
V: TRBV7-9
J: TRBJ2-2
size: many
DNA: TGTGCCAGCAGCTCTCCCCAGGACAGACTAATCACCGGGGAGCTGTTTTTT
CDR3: CASSSPQDRLITGELFF

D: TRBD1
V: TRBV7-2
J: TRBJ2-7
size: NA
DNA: TGTGCCAGCAGCCAAGAGCTCAGGGGGCAAGGGCAGTACTTC
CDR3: CASSQELRGQGQYF

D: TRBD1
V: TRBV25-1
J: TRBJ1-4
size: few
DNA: TGTGCCAGCAGTGAAGCTGGACAGGGGAGGGAAAAACTGTTTTTT
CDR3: CASSEAGQGREKLFF

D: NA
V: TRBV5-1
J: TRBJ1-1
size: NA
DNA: TGCGCCAGCAGCGTAGACGCGAACACTGAAGCTTTCTTT
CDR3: CASSVDANTEAFF